This TCR beta chain came from a study of blood T cell repertoires in COVID-19. As for the study in general: The analysed material was cDNA or gDNA that came from T cells, B-cell-depleted T cells, or PBMCs.

Using immunoSEQ multiplex PCR, the repertoire was profiled, and TCRdb retains in-frame clones only, with some absent. The table includes about 380,000 clones, 85% detected once. V gave up 8 bases and J gave up 6 bases; unmatched junction bases: 6. The CDR3 runs 12 residues. Germline V gene sequence: CDR1 SNHLY, CDR2 FYNNEI. The TCR originated in a woman in her late teens or twenties with acute or convalescent COVID-19. This chain joins TRBV2 and TRBJ2-7; 8 bases agree with TRBD1. Sequenced input: peripheral blood. The CDR3 DNA follows: TGTGCCAGCGGACCCAGGGGGCCCGAGCAGTACTTC. Its translation is CASGPRGPEQYF.